The 18 T cell receptor beta chains below come from one sample, sequenced in a study of CD8 T cells in Susac syndrome. Random hexamers primed reverse transcription of 0.5 to 1 ug RNA. TCRdb redid the calling of the immunoSEQ multiplex PCR reads with MiXCR, one entry per CDR3 protein. The table lists about 200,000 distinct CDR3 sequences, more than 85% of them singletons. Input material: CD8+ T cells from PBMCs. The receptors come from a human donor with multiple sclerosis.

The V and J genes are TRBV6-5 and TRBJ2-2, with 9 bases fitting TRBD1. The CDR3 sequence is 17 residues long. Trimming at V came to 3 bases and at J to 7 bases, leaving 12 bases not matched to a gene. Germline V gene sequence: CDR1 MNHEY, CDR2 SVGAGI. CDR3 nucleotides: TGTGCCAGCAGTTATGGCGTCCCCGGACAGGGGAGCGGGGAGCTGTTTTTT. It yields the protein CASSYGVPGQGSGELFF.

The chain is built from TRBV5-8 and TRBJ2-1; 14 nucleotides match TRBD2. V shed 0 bases, J shed 8 bases, and the junction held 7 bases outside the gene matches. Germline lookup yields CDR1 SGHTS and CDR2 YDEGEE. The CDR3 consists of 17 residues. The CDR3 protein is CASSLDGTSGRVYEQFF. CDR3 DNA: TGTGCCAGCAGCTTGGACGGGACTAGCGGGAGAGTCTATGAGCAGTTCTTC.

The rearrangement joins TRBV4-1 to TRBJ2-3; 8 positions match TRBD2. Germline trimming cut 1 base from V and 5 bases from J; bases unmatched to any gene: 8. Germline lookup yields CDR1 MGHRA and CDR2 YSYEKL. The CDR3 runs to 16 residues. In DNA form, the CDR3 reads TGCGCCAGCAGCCAAGGTCCAGCGGGAGCAGGAGATACGCAGTATTTT. Amino acid sequence: CASSQGPAGAGDTQYF.

The rearrangement joins TRBV29-1 to TRBJ2-7, with 7 bases identical to TRBD2. The CDR3 sequence is 13 residues long. Trimming at V came to 6 bases and at J to 3 bases, leaving 8 bases not matched to a gene. From germline, CDR1 is SQVTM and CDR2 ANQGSEA. CDR3 region: CSVFSGADYEQYF. The CDR3 nucleotides read TGCAGCGTCTTCAGCGGGGCGGACTACGAGCAGTACTTC.

The V gene is TRBV15, the J gene TRBJ1-5; D is possibly TRBD1 (5 bases). V lost 5 bases to trimming and J lost 3 bases, with 14 bases between them. Looked up from germline, CDR1 is LNHNV and CDR2 is YYDKDF (reference sequence). This CDR3 contains 15 residues. CDR3 in amino acids: CATSLAREYNQPQHF. The CDR3 nucleotides read TGTGCCACCAGCCTGGCCAGGGAATACAATCAGCCCCAGCATTTT.

The CDR3 here is CASSPAGNEQFF. As DNA, the CDR3 is TGCGCCAGCAGCCCGGCGGGCAATGAGCAGTTCTTC. V and J are TRBV5-1 and TRBJ2-1, with D perhaps matching TRBD2 (5 bases). V was shortened by 4 bases and J by 6 bases, with 8 bases between the two germline ends. Germline V gene lookup returns CDR1 SGHRS and CDR2 YFSETQ. CDR3 length equals 12 residues.

The genes are TRBV12-3 or TRBV12-4 and TRBJ1-2, with 7 bases aligning to TRBD1. This CDR3 is built from 15 residues. V lost 5 bases, J lost 1 base, and 7 bases stayed unmatched. The chain's CDR3 is CASSLTGDLNYGYTF. The CDR3 nucleotides read TGTGCCAGCAGTCTTACAGGGGATCTTAACTATGGCTACACCTTC.

The J gene is TRBJ2-3, the V gene TRBV2, with TRBD2 as a possible D gene (6 bases). Trimming shortened V by 4 bases and J by 0 bases, and 20 bases separated the two germline ends. The CDR3 is 18 residues long. The germline V gene has CDR1 SNHLY and CDR2 FYNNEI. CDR3 loop: CASSVSTVGGESTDTQYF. Written as DNA, the CDR3 is TGTGCCAGCAGTGTTTCCACCGTGGGCGGGGAGAGCACAGATACGCAGTATTTT.

The V gene is TRBV5-1, the J gene TRBJ1-2; D call uncertain. The CDR3 loop spans 12 amino acids. From germline, CDR1 is SGHRS and CDR2 YFSETQ. V was pared by 0 bases and J by 4 bases, with 4 bases between. The CDR3 here is CASSLEGYGYTF. For the CDR3, the DNA is TGCGCCAGCAGCTTGGAAGGCTATGGCTACACCTTC.

V and J are TRBV29-1 and TRBJ1-2; no clear D. CDR3 length equals 12 residues. CDR1 and CDR2 (germline): SQVTM, ANQGSEA. V was trimmed by 7 bases and J by 7 bases, leaving 16 bases between them. Here the CDR3 reads CSAANSKGGYTF. CDR3 in DNA: TGCAGCGCAGCGAACTCGAAGGGTGGCTACACCTTC.

The V call is TRBV13, the J call TRBJ2-7; 7 nucleotides line up with TRBD1. With 4 bases clipped from V and 0 bases from J, the junction kept 3 bases outside the gene matches. The germline CDR1 and CDR2 sequences are PRHDT and FYEKMQ (reference sequence). CDR3 length: 14 residues. DNA of the CDR3: TGTGCCAGCAGCTCTCGACAGGGCTCCTACGAGCAGTACTTC. Residues: CASSSRQGSYEQYF.

In nucleotides, the CDR3 is TGTGCCAGCAGTTTAGCGGGAGCCGCTAATGAGCAGTTCTTC. As protein: CASSLAGAANEQFF. The chain combines TRBV12-3 or TRBV12-4 with TRBJ2-1; the D gene is possibly TRBD2 (5 bases). Trimming left V 0 bases short and J 7 bases short, with 10 bases between. CDR3 length equals 14 residues.

This chain joins TRBV5-6 and TRBJ2-5; no definite D call. TRBJ2-7 matches the DNA end more closely, so the J call is doubtful. The CDR3 is 14 amino acids. Germline CDR1 reads SGHDT; CDR2 reads YYEEEE. This chain's CDR3 is CASSLPELQGEQYF. The CDR3 nucleotides read TGTGCCAGCAGCTTACCTGAACTCCAAGGCGAGCAGTACTTC.

V gene TRBV10-3 combines with J gene TRBJ2-5, with 11 nucleotides matching TRBD2. The trim removed 4 bases at V and 5 bases at J, leaving 12 bases unmatched. The CDR3 is 17 amino acids. Germline CDR1 is ENHRY and CDR2 is SYGVKD. The CDR3 protein is CAISGDALAGGGETQYF. The CDR3 DNA reads TGTGCCATCAGTGGAGACGCTCTAGCGGGAGGTGGTGAGACCCAGTACTTC.

Regarding this clonotype: The DNA is omitted, as the CDR3 cannot be located on it reliably, and the CDR3 follows TCRdb's listing. The chain uses TRBV9 and TRBJ1-4. The length of the CDR3 is 14 amino acids, counting both ends. Germline V gives CDR1 SGDLS, CDR2 YYNGEE. The CDR3 loop is CASSVTLLMKNCFF.

The chain is built from TRBV5-6 and TRBJ2-1; 12 bases are shared with TRBD2. Germline CDR1 and CDR2: SGHDT and YYEEEE. Trimming took 4 bases from V and 7 from J; bases not matched to a gene: 3. The CDR3 length is 14 residues. CDR3 loop: CASSVGLAGNEQFF. CDR3 nucleotides: TGTGCCAGCAGCGTAGGACTAGCGGGAAATGAGCAGTTCTTC.

This chain links TRBV5-4 with TRBJ2-3; D ambiguous. Trimming left V 4 bases short and J 0 bases short, with 3 bases between. The germline V gene encodes CDR1 SGHNT and CDR2 YYREEE (reference sequence). This CDR3 is 12 amino acids long. The CDR3 DNA is TGTGCCAGCAGCGGTAGCACAGATACGCAGTATTTT. Protein product: CASSGSTDTQYF.

CDR3 nucleotide sequence: TGTGCCAGCAGTGGGCTCCCGGGGAACGAGCAGTACTTC. This codes for CASSGLPGNEQYF. This rearrangement joins TRBV27 to TRBJ2-7; D is possibly TRBD2 (5 bases). Looked up from germline, CDR1 is MNHEY and CDR2 is SMNVEV (reference sequence). This CDR3 is built from 13 residues. Deletions cut 5 bases from V and 5 bases from J, with 13 bases between.